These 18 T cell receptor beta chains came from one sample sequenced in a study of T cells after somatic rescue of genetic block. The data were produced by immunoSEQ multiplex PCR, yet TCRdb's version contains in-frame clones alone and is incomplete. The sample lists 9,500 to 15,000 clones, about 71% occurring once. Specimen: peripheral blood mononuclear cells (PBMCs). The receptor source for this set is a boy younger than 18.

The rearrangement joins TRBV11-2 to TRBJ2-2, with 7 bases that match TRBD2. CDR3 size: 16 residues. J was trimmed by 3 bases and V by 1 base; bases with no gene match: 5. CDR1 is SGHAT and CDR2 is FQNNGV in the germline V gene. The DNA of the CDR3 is TGTGCCAGCAGCTTAGTAGGCGGGAGAGACACCGGGGAGCTGTTTTTT. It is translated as CASSLVGGRDTGELFF.

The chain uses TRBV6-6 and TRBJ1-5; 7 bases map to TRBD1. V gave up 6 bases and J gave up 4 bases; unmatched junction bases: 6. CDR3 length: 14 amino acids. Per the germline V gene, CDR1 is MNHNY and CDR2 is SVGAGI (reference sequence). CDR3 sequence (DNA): TGTGCCAGCAGCAAGGGACAGTGGAATCAGCCCCAGCATTTT. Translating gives CASSKGQWNQPQHF.

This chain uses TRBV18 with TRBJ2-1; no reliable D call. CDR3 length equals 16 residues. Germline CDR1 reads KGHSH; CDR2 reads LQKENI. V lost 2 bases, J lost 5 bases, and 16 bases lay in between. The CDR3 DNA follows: TGTGCCAGCTCACCAGGCGCGGAGCTACGCCACAATGAGCAGTTCTTC. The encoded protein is CASSPGAELRHNEQFF. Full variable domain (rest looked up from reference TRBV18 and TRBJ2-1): NAGVMQNPRHLVRRRGQEARLRCSPMKGHSHVYWYRQLPEEGLKFMVYLQKENIIDESGMPKERFSAEFPKEGPSILRIQQVVRGDSAAYFCASSPGAELRHNEQFFGPGTRLTVL.

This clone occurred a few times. In nucleotides, the CDR3 is TGTGCCAGCAGTGGTTTCCCCACAGTAATCTACGAGCAGTACTTC. This sequence encodes CASSGFPTVIYEQYF. The chain links TRBV25-1 to TRBJ2-7; D is unclear. Per germline, CDR1 MGHDK and CDR2 SYGVNS. V was trimmed by 4 bases and J by 3 bases, leaving 16 bases between them. CDR3 length: 15 amino acids.

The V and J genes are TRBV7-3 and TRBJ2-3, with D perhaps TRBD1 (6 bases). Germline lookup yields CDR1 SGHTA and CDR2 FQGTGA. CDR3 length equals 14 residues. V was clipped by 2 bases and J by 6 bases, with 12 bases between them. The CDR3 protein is CASSLGLGADTQYF. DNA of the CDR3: TGTGCCAGCAGCTTAGGCTTGGGGGCGGATACGCAGTATTTT.

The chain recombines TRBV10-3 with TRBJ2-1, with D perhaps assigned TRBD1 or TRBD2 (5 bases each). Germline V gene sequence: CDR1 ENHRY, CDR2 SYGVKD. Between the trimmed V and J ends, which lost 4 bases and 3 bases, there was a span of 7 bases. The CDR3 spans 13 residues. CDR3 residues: CAISGDLYNEQFF. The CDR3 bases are TGTGCCATCAGTGGGGACCTCTACAATGAGCAGTTCTTC.

CDR3 residues: CASSFNTVQYEQYF. As DNA, the CDR3 is TGCGCCAGCAGCTTCAACACAGTTCAATACGAGCAGTACTTC. The chain combines TRBV5-1 with TRBJ2-5; D remains unclear. The J call is doubtful: the DNA matches TRBJ2-7 better. Looked up from germline, CDR1 is SGHRS and CDR2 is YFSETQ. The CDR3 contains 14 residues.

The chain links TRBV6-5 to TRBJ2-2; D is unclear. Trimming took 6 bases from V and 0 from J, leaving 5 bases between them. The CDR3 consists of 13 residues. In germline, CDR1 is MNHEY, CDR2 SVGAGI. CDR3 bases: TGTGCCAGCAGGGGGACGAACACCGGGGAGCTGTTTTTT. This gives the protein CASRGTNTGELFF.

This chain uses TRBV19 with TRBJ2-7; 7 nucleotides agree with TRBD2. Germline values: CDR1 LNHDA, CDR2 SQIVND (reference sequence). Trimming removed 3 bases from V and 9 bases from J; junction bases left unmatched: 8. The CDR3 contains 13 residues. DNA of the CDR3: TGTGCCAGTAGTATCGGAGCGGGGATGGGGCAGTACTTC. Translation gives CASSIGAGMGQYF.

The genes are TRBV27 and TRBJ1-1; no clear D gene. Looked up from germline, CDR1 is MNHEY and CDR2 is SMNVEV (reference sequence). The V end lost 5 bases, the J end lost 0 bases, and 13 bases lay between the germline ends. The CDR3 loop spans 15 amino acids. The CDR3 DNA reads TGTGCCAGCAGTCCTTGGCTACCGCTGAACACTGAAGCTTTCTTT. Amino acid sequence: CASSPWLPLNTEAFF.

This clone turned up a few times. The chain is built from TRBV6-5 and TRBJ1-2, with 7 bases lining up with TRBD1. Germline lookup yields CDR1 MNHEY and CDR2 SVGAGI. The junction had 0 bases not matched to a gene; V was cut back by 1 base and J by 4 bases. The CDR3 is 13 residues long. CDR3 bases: TGTGCCAGCAGTTACTACAGGGGCTATGGCTACACCTTC. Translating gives CASSYYRGYGYTF.

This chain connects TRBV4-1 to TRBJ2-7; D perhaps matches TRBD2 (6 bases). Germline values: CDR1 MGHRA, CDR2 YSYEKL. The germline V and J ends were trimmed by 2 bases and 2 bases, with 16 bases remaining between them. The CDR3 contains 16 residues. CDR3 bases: TGCGCCAGCAGCCAACGAGGTGGCGGGGTTCCCTACGAGCAGTACTTC. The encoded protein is CASSQRGGGVPYEQYF.

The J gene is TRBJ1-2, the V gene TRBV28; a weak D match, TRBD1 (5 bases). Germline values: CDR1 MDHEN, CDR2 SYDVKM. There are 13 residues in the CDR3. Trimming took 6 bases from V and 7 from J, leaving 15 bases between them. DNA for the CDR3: TGTGCCAGCAGAATTGAGGGGCGGGGTGGCTACACCTTC. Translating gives CASRIEGRGGYTF.

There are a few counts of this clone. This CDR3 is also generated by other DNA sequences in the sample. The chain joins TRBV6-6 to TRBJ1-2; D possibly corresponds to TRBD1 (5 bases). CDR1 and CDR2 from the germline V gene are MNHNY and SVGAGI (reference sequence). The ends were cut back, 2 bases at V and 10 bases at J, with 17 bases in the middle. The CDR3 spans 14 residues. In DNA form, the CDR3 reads TGTGCCAGCAGTTACGGCCACGGGGCCCTAGACTACACCTTC. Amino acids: CASSYGHGALDYTF.

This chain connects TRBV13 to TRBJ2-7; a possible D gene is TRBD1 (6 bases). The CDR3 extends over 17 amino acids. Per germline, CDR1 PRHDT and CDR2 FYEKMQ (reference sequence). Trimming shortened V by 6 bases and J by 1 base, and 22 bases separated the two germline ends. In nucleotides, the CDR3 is TGTGCCAGCAGTGAAACCCGGCAGGGGCCTATTTCCTACGAGCAGTACTTC. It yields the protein CASSETRQGPISYEQYF.

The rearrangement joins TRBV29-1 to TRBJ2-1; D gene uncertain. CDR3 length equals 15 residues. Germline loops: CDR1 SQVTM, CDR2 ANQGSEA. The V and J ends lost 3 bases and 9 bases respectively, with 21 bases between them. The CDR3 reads CSVEMGRRRNGEQFF. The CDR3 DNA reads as TGCAGCGTTGAGATGGGTAGAAGGCGAAACGGTGAGCAGTTCTTC.

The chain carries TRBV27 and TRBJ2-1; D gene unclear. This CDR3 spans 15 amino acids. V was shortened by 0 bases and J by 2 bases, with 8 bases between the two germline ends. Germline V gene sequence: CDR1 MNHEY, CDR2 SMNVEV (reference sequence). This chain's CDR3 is CASSLSIGTYNEQFF. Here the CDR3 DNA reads TGTGCCAGCAGTTTATCGATTGGGACCTACAATGAGCAGTTCTTC.

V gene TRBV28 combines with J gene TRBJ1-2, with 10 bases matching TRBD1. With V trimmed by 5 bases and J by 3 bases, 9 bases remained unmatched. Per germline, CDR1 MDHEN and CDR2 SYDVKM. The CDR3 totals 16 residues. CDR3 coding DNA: TGTGCCAGCAGTACCGGGACAGGGGTAACGTACTATGGCTACACCTTC. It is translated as CASSTGTGVTYYGYTF.